The 19 T cell receptor beta chains reported below all come from one sample, sequenced in a study of blood T cell repertoires in COVID-19. Repertoires were generated with immunoSEQ multiplex PCR, while TCRdb's copy carries only in-frame clones and drops some. The sample has 40,000 to 45,000 clones; more than 75% are singletons. Sequencing was carried out using peripheral blood. The receptors were gathered from a middle-aged man with COVID-19, enrolled during active disease.

This sequence joins TRBV30 and TRBJ1-2, with D uncertain. V lost 1 base and J 5 bases, leaving 11 bases between the germline ends. The germline gives CDR1 GTSNPN, CDR2 SVGIG (reference sequence). CDR3 length: 13 amino acids. The CDR3 loop reads CAWSGEERYGYTF. For the CDR3, the DNA is TGTGCCTGGAGTGGGGAGGAACGTTATGGCTACACCTTC.

V is TRBV2 and J is TRBJ2-5; TRBD1 might be the D (5 bases). This CDR3 has 13 amino acids. Looked up from germline, CDR1 is SNHLY and CDR2 is FYNNEI. V lost 4 bases, J lost 3 bases, and 9 bases lay in between. DNA of the CDR3: TGTGCCAGCAGTGGAGGCAGGGAAGAGACCCAGTACTTC. Translation: CASSGGREETQYF.

The rearrangement joins TRBV30 to TRBJ2-5; D might be TRBD1 (6 bases). Trimming stripped 0 bases from V and 1 base from J, with 6 bases between. This CDR3 has 13 residues. Germline assignment: CDR1 GTSNPN and CDR2 SVGIG (reference sequence). The CDR3 reads CAWSVGAQETQYF. The CDR3 nucleotides read TGTGCCTGGAGTGTGGGGGCCCAAGAGACCCAGTACTTC.

The chain employs TRBV7-9 and TRBJ1-2; the match to TRBD1 covers 8 bases. J gave up 8 bases and V 8 bases, and 7 bases lay outside the gene matches. This CDR3 is built from 12 residues. CDR1 and CDR2 (germline): SEHNR, FQNEAQ (reference sequence). This CDR3 reads CASVSGGLGYTF. CDR3 coding DNA: TGTGCCAGCGTCTCAGGGGGCCTGGGCTACACCTTC.

This chain joins TRBV6-6 and TRBJ1-2; no clear D gene. Germline-derived CDR1 and CDR2 are MNHNY and SVGAGI (reference sequence). Trimming removed 10 bases from V and 4 bases from J, with 10 bases in between. There are 11 residues in the CDR3. CDR3 amino acids: CATEFGYGYTF. The CDR3 DNA follows: TGTGCCACCGAATTCGGCTATGGCTACACCTTC.

V is TRBV3-1 (or the pseudogene TRBV3-2) and J is TRBJ2-1; D gene unclear. There are 11 residues in the CDR3. V was trimmed by 3 bases and J by 7 bases, leaving 4 bases between them. Germline-derived CDR1 and CDR2 are LGHDT and YNNKEL (reference sequence). The DNA of the CDR3 is TGTGCCAGCAGCCACCGGAATGAGCAGTTCTTC. This codes for CASSHRNEQFF.

The J gene is TRBJ2-7, the V gene TRBV6-4; 9 bases fit TRBD2. The CDR3 is made up of 15 amino acids. The germline V gene has CDR1 MRHNA and CDR2 SNTAGT. Trimming took 9 bases from V and 2 from J; bases not matched to a gene: 11. The CDR3, as DNA: TGTGCCAGGGGGTGGGCTAGCGGGGTCCCCTACGAGCAGTACTTC. This gives the protein CARGWASGVPYEQYF.

The CDR3 spells CASSPNVGGYEQFF. The CDR3 DNA sequence: TGTGCCAGCAGCCCTAATGTAGGCGGGTATGAGCAGTTCTTC. V usage is TRBV7-3 and J usage is TRBJ2-1, with D perhaps TRBD2 (5 bases). CDR1 is SGHTA and CDR2 is FQGTGA in the germline V gene. V lost 5 bases to trimming and J lost 8 bases, with 16 bases between them. There are 14 residues in the CDR3.

This chain links TRBV10-3 with TRBJ1-2; D remains ambiguous. Trimming stripped 3 bases from V and 11 bases from J, with 13 bases between. CDR3 length: 12 amino acids. CDR1 ENHRY and CDR2 SYGVKD come from the germline V gene. The CDR3 loop is CAISEPDKPYTF. CDR3 DNA sequence: TGTGCCATCAGTGAACCCGACAAGCCTTACACCTTC.

The V call is TRBV28, the J call TRBJ2-7; 10 bases match TRBD1. Germline CDR1 is MDHEN and CDR2 is SYDVKM. Trimming at V came to 6 bases and at J to 2 bases, leaving 4 bases not matched to a gene. The CDR3 has 14 amino acids. The CDR3 protein is CASRSGTGAYEQYF. The CDR3 DNA is TGTGCCAGCAGGTCCGGGACAGGGGCCTACGAGCAGTACTTC.

This clone was seen a single time. V usage is TRBV7-8 and J usage is TRBJ1-4, with a weak D call TRBD1 (5 bases). With 6 bases removed from V and 0 bases from J, the gap between germline ends came to 8 bases. CDR3 length equals 14 residues. Germline V CDR1 and CDR2: SGHVS, FQNEAQ. CDR3 region: CASSAGATNEKLFF. As DNA, the CDR3 is TGTGCCAGCAGTGCGGGGGCAACTAATGAAAAACTGTTTTTT.

The gene calls are TRBV28 and TRBJ1-1, with D possibly matching TRBD1 (6 bases). The CDR3 extends over 14 amino acids. V lost 6 bases, J lost 1 base, and 12 bases lay in between. Looked up from germline, CDR1 is MDHEN and CDR2 is SYDVKM. The CDR3 coding sequence is TGTGCCAGCAGGGGACACATGGGGAACACTGAAGCTTTCTTT. It encodes CASRGHMGNTEAFF.

The chain combines TRBV28 with TRBJ1-5; D not resolved. CDR3 size: 12 residues. Trimming pared 6 bases from V and 7 bases from J, leaving 10 bases between. In germline, CDR1 is MDHEN, CDR2 SYDVKM. CDR3 sequence: CASSVEFQPQHF. CDR3 sequence (DNA): TGTGCCAGCAGCGTAGAGTTCCAGCCCCAGCATTTT.

This clone was seen once. The gene calls are TRBV12-5 and TRBJ1-5, with D perhaps TRBD1 (5 bases). The CDR3 extends over 14 amino acids. With 1 base removed from V and 4 bases from J, the gap between germline ends came to 8 bases. Per germline, CDR1 LGHNT and CDR2 FRNRAP. The CDR3 region has the DNA TGTGCTAGTGGTTTGGGACAGTTGAATCAGCCCCAGCATTTT. It translates to CASGLGQLNQPQHF.

This chain joins TRBV19 and TRBJ2-7, with TRBD1 matching over 7 bases. There are 15 residues in the CDR3. J gave up 0 bases and V 3 bases, and 5 bases lay outside the gene matches. Germline CDR1 reads LNHDA; CDR2 reads SQIVND (reference sequence). CDR3 nucleotide sequence: TGTGCCAGTAGTATTTGGGGACAGAGCTCCTACGAGCAGTACTTC. This encodes CASSIWGQSSYEQYF.

The chain carries TRBV7-9 and TRBJ1-2; D perhaps matches TRBD1 (5 bases). Between the trimmed V and J ends, which lost 5 bases and 5 bases, there was a span of 18 bases. CDR3 size: 15 residues. Germline V gene sequence: CDR1 SEHNR, CDR2 FQNEAQ (reference sequence). CDR3 residues: CASSPLGGRRYGYTF. The CDR3 bases are TGTGCCAGCAGCCCCTTGGGGGGTAGAAGATATGGCTACACCTTC.

V usage is TRBV30 and J usage is TRBJ2-7, with TRBD1 matching 8 bases. From germline, CDR1 is GTSNPN and CDR2 SVGIG (reference sequence). The length of the CDR3 is 13 residues. V lost 0 bases, J lost 6 bases, and 4 bases stayed unmatched. In nucleotides, the CDR3 is TGTGCCTGGAGTGTAGGACAGGGAGGCGAGCAGTACTTC. It specifies CAWSVGQGGEQYF. The full variable domain, with the rest looked up from reference TRBV30 and TRBJ2-7, is SQTIHQWPATLVQPVGSPLSLECTVEGTSNPNLYWYRQAAGRGLQLLFYSVGIGQISSEVPQNLSASRPQDRQFILSSKKLLLSDSGFYLCAWSVGQGGEQYFGPGTRLTVT.

This rearrangement joins TRBV9 to TRBJ1-3; TRBD1 agrees at 7 bases. Germline CDR1 reads SGDLS; CDR2 reads YYNGEE. V was clipped by 3 bases and J by 0 bases; unmatched bases: 3. The CDR3 extends over 15 amino acids. CDR3 in amino acids: CASSADRLSGNTIYF. The CDR3 DNA sequence: TGTGCCAGCAGCGCGGACAGGCTCTCTGGAAACACCATATATTTT.

The chain joins TRBV4-1 to TRBJ1-6; 9 nucleotides match TRBD1. The trim removed 5 bases at V and 11 bases at J, leaving 13 bases unmatched. The germline V gene has CDR1 MGHRA and CDR2 YSYEKL. This CDR3 spans 16 amino acids. This CDR3 is CASSEIQGQGKTPLHF. The DNA of the CDR3 is TGCGCCAGCAGCGAGATTCAAGGACAGGGGAAGACACCCCTCCACTTT.